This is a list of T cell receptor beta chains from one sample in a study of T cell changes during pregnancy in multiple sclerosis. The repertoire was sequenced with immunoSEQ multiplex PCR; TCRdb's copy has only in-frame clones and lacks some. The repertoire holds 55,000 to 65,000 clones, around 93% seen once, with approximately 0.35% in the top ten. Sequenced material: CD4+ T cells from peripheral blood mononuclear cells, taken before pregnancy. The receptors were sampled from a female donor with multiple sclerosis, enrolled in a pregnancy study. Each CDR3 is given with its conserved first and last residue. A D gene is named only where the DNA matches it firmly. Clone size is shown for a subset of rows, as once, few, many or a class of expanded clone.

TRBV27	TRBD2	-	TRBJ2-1	CASSIRLAGSYNEQFF	TGTGCCAGCAGTATTAGGCTAGCGGGAAGTTACAATGAGCAGTTCTTC
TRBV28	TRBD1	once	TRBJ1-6	CASDRDRANSPLHF	TGTGCCAGTGACCGGGACAGGGCTAATTCACCCCTCCACTTT
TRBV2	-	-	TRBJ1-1	CASSVRGANTEAFF	TGTGCCAGCAGTGTAAGAGGTGCGAACACTGAAGCTTTCTTT
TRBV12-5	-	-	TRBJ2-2	CASGLALSGQHTGELFF	TGTGCTAGTGGTTTGGCCCTCTCCGGACAGCACACCGGGGAGCTGTTTTTT
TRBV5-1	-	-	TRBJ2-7	CASSLDPSYDEQYF	TGCGCCAGCAGCCTGGACCCCAGTTACGATGAGCAGTACTTC
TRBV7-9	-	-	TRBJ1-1	CASSPRDIHYTEAFF	TGTGCCAGCAGCCCTAGGGACATCCACTACACTGAAGCTTTCTTT
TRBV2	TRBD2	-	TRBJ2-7	CASSGLAVYF	TGTGCCAGCAGCGGACTAGCGGTTTACTTC
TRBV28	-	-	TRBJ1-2	CASSRLNYGYTF	TGTGCCAGCAGCCGACTGAACTATGGCTACACCTTC
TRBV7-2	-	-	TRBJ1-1	CASSLALAGNAEAFF	TGTGCCAGCAGCTTAGCGCTGGCGGGTAACGCTGAAGCTTTCTTT
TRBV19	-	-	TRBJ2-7	CASSIGPYEQYF	TGTGCCAGTAGTATAGGGCCCTACGAGCAGTACTTC
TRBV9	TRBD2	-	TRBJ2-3	CASSVEGLAASTDTQYF	TGTGCCAGCAGCGTAGAGGGGCTAGCGGCTTCCACAGATACGCAGTATTTT
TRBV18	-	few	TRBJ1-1	CASSPEGLWGRMNTEAFF	TGTGCCAGCTCACCAGAGGGTCTCTGGGGGAGGATGAACACTGAAGCTTTCTTT
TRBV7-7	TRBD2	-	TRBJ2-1	CASSPTSGNYNEQFF	TGTGCTAGCAGCCCCACTAGCGGGAACTACAATGAGCAGTTCTTC
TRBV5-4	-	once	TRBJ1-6	CASSLGTGYNSPLHF	TGTGCCAGCAGCTTGGGTACAGGGTATAATTCACCCCTCCACTTT
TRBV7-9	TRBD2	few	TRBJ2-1	CASSLELAGSFF	TGTGCCAGCAGCTTAGAGTTAGCGGGTTCGTTCTTC
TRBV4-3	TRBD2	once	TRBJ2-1	CASSQGASGSVYNEQFF	TGCGCCAGCAGCCAAGGGGCTAGCGGGAGCGTCTACAATGAGCAGTTCTTC
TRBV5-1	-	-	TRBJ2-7	CASRVTVQGEQYF	TGCGCCAGCAGAGTGACAGTCCAAGGAGAGCAGTACTTC
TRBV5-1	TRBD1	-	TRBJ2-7	CASSSRGRDRDSYEQYF	TGCGCCAGCAGCTCCCGCGGTCGGGACAGGGACTCCTACGAGCAGTACTTC
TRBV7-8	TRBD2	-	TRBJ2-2	CASSPPREREKAGELFF	TGTGCCAGCAGCCCCCCACGGGAGCGGGAGAAGGCCGGGGAGCTGTTTTTT
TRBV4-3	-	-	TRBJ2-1	CASSLAAGQHNEQFF	TGCGCCAGCAGCCTAGCAGCGGGACAACACAATGAGCAGTTCTTC
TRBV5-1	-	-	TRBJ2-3	CASSLQGRARTDTQYF	TGCGCCAGCAGCTTGCAGGGAAGAGCGCGCACAGATACGCAGTATTTT
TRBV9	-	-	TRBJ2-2	CASSGGILQGGELFF	TGTGCCAGCAGCGGGGGAATCCTCCAGGGCGGGGAGCTGTTTTTT
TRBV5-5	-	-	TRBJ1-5	CASSLAPSGSNQPQHF	TGTGCCAGCAGCTTGGCCCCGAGCGGGAGCAATCAGCCCCAGCATTTT
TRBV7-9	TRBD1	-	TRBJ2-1	CASSIRDSYNEQFF	TGTGCCAGCAGCATCCGGGACAGCTACAATGAGCAGTTCTTC
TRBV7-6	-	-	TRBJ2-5	CASSLPGGPQYF	TGTGCCAGCAGCTTACCCGGGGGTCCCCAGTACTTC
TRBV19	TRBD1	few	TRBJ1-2	CASSIRQGDGYTF	TGTGCCAGTAGTATACGGCAGGGGGATGGCTACACCTTC
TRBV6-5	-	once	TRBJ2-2	CASSMDRNTGELFF	TGTGCCAGCAGCATGGACAGGAACACCGGGGAGCTGTTTTTT
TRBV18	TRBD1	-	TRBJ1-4	CASSPPYRGKLNEKLFF	TGTGCCAGCTCACCACCGTACAGGGGGAAGTTAAATGAAAAACTGTTTTTT
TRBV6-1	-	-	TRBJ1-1	CASSEPGRQGPEAFF	TGTGCCAGCAGTGAGCCCGGGAGGCAGGGCCCTGAAGCTTTCTTT
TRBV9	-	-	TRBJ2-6	CASSVVASGANVLTF	TGTGCCAGCAGCGTAGTGGCTTCTGGGGCCAACGTCCTGACTTTC
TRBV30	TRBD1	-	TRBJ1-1	CAWSGTGGTEAFF	TGTGCCTGGAGCGGGACAGGGGGAACTGAAGCTTTCTTT
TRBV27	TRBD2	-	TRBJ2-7	CASSWPGSAGEASYEQYF	TGTGCCAGCAGTTGGCCCGGCTCAGCGGGAGAGGCCTCCTACGAGCAGTACTTC
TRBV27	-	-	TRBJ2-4	CASSSRDSAKNIQYF	TGTGCCAGCAGTTCCCGGGACTCAGCCAAAAACATTCAGTACTTC
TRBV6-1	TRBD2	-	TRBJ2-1	CASSLSGRAIDEQFF	TGTGCCAGCAGTCTCAGCGGGAGGGCCATCGATGAGCAGTTCTTC
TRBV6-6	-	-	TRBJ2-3	CASSLGGATQYF	TGTGCCAGCAGCCTAGGGGGAGCTACGCAGTATTTT
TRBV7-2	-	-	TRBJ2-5	CASSLGVETQYF	TGTGCCAGCAGCTTAGGAGTTGAGACCCAGTACTTC
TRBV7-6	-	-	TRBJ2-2	CASSSKQPGVETGASTGELFF	TGTGCCAGCAGCTCAAAACAACCGGGAGTGGAAACAGGGGCTAGCACCGGGGAGCTGTTTTTT
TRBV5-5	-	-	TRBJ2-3	CASSSLSRVILTDTQYF	TGTGCCAGCAGCTCGCTGAGCCGGGTTATACTAACAGATACGCAGTATTTT
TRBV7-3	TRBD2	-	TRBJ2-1	CASSKAGTSGEQFF	TGTGCCAGCAGCAAAGCCGGGACTAGCGGGGAGCAGTTCTTC
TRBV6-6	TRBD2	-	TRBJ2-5	CASRPGLRETQYF	TGTGCCAGCAGACCGGGACTAAGAGAGACCCAGTACTTC
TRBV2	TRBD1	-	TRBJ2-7	CASRPGQGADEQYF	TGTGCCAGCAGACCGGGACAGGGGGCCGACGAGCAGTACTTC